The 18 T cell receptor beta chains below come from one sample, sequenced in a study of cytomegalovirus exposure and HLA in healthy donors. Vbeta (60) and Jbeta (13) primers were used in the PCR. TCRdb keeps only in-frame clones here, not all; method: immunoSEQ multiplex PCR. The sample has 95,000 or so clones; just under 70% are singletons. The sequenced material came from PBMCs. Receptor source: a woman in her forties or fifties in good health and CMV-seropositive.

This sequence joins TRBV15 and TRBJ2-2; maybe TRBD2 (6 bases). The CDR3 is 16 residues long. V was pared by 1 base and J by 3 bases, with 12 bases between. In germline, CDR1 is LNHNV, CDR2 YYDKDF (reference sequence). The CDR3 loop reads CATSRGGGLYTGELFF. The CDR3 coding sequence is TGTGCCACCAGCAGAGGTGGAGGGTTGTACACCGGGGAGCTGTTTTTT.

Turning to this clone: Sequence at one end of the junction differs from germline and may be a read error. This chain connects TRBV19 to TRBJ2-1; 9 bases map to TRBD2. This CDR3 comprises 15 residues. The V gene's germline CDR1 is LNHDA and CDR2 SQIVND (reference sequence). As DNA, the CDR3 is TGTGCCAGTAGTATCGGGACTAGCTCCAACAATGAGCAGTTCTTC. As protein: CASSIGTSSNNEQFF.

This clone was found a few times. This sequence joins TRBV4-2 and TRBJ2-7; 11 bases match TRBD2. With V trimmed by 0 bases and J by 5 bases, 3 bases remained unmatched. This CDR3 has 15 amino acids. The germline V gene encodes CDR1 LGHNA and CDR2 YNFKEQ. CDR3 protein: CASSQEGLAVHEQYF. CDR3 coding DNA: TGTGCCAGCAGCCAAGAGGGACTAGCGGTTCACGAGCAGTACTTC.

This clone occurred once. The chain carries TRBV7-9 and TRBJ2-1; a possible D gene is TRBD2 (5 bases). Germline lookup yields CDR1 SEHNR and CDR2 FQNEAQ (reference sequence). There are 16 residues in the CDR3. V was trimmed by 2 bases and J by 5 bases, leaving 16 bases between them. The CDR3 loop reads CASSLMAGPTNNEQFF. The CDR3 region has the DNA TGTGCCAGCAGCTTAATGGCGGGCCCGACAAACAATGAGCAGTTCTTC.

In this sample, this clone turned up once. The rearrangement joins TRBV27 to TRBJ1-1; D unclear. Trimming shortened V by 2 bases and J by 3 bases, and 7 bases separated the two germline ends. The CDR3 has 13 amino acids. Germline V gene lookup returns CDR1 MNHEY and CDR2 SMNVEV (reference sequence). Here the CDR3 reads CASSLDTYTEAFF. CDR3 nucleotide sequence: TGTGCCAGCAGTTTAGACACCTACACTGAAGCTTTCTTT.

This sequence joins TRBV5-4 and TRBJ2-7, with a possible D match to TRBD1 (6 bases). The V end lost 5 bases, the J end lost 5 bases, and 17 bases lay between the germline ends. CDR1 and CDR2 from the germline V gene are SGHNT and YYREEE (reference sequence). CDR3 size: 14 residues. The CDR3 bases are TGTGCCAGCAGTAAAGGGGGTGTCTTCGACGAGCAGTACTTC. Residues: CASSKGGVFDEQYF. Looking up the rest from reference TRBV5-4 and TRBJ2-7 gives the full variable domain: ETGVTQSPTHLIKTRGQQVTLRCSSQSGHNTVSWYQQALGQGPQFIFQYYREEENGRGNFPPRFSGLQFPNYSSELNVNALELDDSALYLCASSKGGVFDEQYFGPGTRLTVT.

The V gene is TRBV4-1, the J gene TRBJ2-3; 8 positions agree with TRBD2. CDR1 is MGHRA and CDR2 is YSYEKL in the germline V gene. The CDR3 is 15 residues long. V lost 7 bases to trimming and J lost 1 base; unmatched junction nucleotides: 7. As DNA, the CDR3 is TGCGCCAGCACCCAGCGGGAGTCAGGCACAGATACGCAGTATTTT. Amino acids: CASTQRESGTDTQYF.

The chain recombines TRBV27 with TRBJ2-3; the match to TRBD2 covers 9 bases. The CDR3 covers 14 residues. The V gene end was trimmed by 10 bases and the J gene end by 4 bases; junction bases not matched to a gene: 9. The germline V gene has CDR1 MNHEY and CDR2 SMNVEV (reference sequence). The chain's CDR3 is CATSGGGVSDTQYF. CDR3 sequence (DNA): TGTGCCACCTCGGGCGGGGGGGTATCAGATACGCAGTATTTT.

J is TRBJ1-5 and V is TRBV11-2, with a weak D call TRBD1 (6 bases). V was trimmed by 0 bases and J by 5 bases, leaving 11 bases between them. Germline lookup yields CDR1 SGHAT and CDR2 FQNNGV. This CDR3 has 15 residues. In nucleotides, the CDR3 is TGTGCCAGCAGCTTAGAGGGACAAGCTCATCAGCCCCAGCATTTT. Residues: CASSLEGQAHQPQHF.

V is TRBV5-6 and J is TRBJ2-4; TRBD1 matches at 7 bases. The CDR3 contains 14 residues. Germline V gene sequence: CDR1 SGHDT, CDR2 YYEEEE. After removal of 4 bases from V and 7 bases from J, the junction contained 8 bases not matched to a gene. The CDR3 protein is CASSQPDRANIQYF. CDR3 DNA: TGTGCCAGCAGCCAGCCTGACAGGGCGAACATTCAGTACTTC.

This chain joins TRBV28 and TRBJ2-1; a possible D gene is TRBD2 (6 bases). The CDR3 loop spans 11 amino acids. Trimming removed 6 bases from V and 14 bases from J, with 14 bases in between. Germline lookup yields CDR1 MDHEN and CDR2 SYDVKM. The CDR3 bases are TGTGCCAGCAGGGGAGGACCGCGGGAGTTCTTC. Translation gives CASRGGPREFF.

This clone was picked up a small number of times. The chain combines TRBV5-8 with TRBJ2-2; tentatively, D is TRBD2 (6 bases). The length of the CDR3 is 14 residues. Germline CDR1 is SGHTS and CDR2 is YDEGEE. V was shortened by 2 bases and J by 6 bases, with 11 bases between the two germline ends. This chain's CDR3 is CASSLWREAGELFF. The CDR3 region has the DNA TGTGCCAGCAGCTTATGGAGGGAGGCCGGGGAGCTGTTTTTT.

The chain is built from TRBV19 and TRBJ1-3; D remains ambiguous. In germline, CDR1 is LNHDA, CDR2 SQIVND (reference sequence). The CDR3 runs to 15 residues. Deletions cut 7 bases from V and 0 bases from J, with 13 bases between. CDR3: CASTQDISSGNTIYF. CDR3 DNA: TGTGCCAGTACCCAAGACATCAGCTCTGGAAACACCATATATTTT.

The rearrangement joins TRBV9 to TRBJ2-3; 8 nucleotides match TRBD1. Trimming at V came to 7 bases and at J to 6 bases, leaving 10 bases not matched to a gene. Germline CDR1 is SGDLS and CDR2 is YYNGEE. The CDR3 totals 14 residues. CDR3 in amino acids: CASHSWTGMDTQYF. The DNA for the CDR3 is TGTGCCAGCCATTCCTGGACAGGGATGGATACGCAGTATTTT.

The chain couples TRBV1 to TRBJ2-7; TRBD2, the D gene given by the table, was not confirmed from the DNA. TRBV1 is shown as a pseudogene. The CDR3 is 18 residues long. DNA of the CDR3: TGCACCAGCAGCCACAGAAGAACACAGTCCGGGAGCCCCTACGAGCAGTACTTC. Its protein is CTSSHRRTQSGSPYEQYF.

The rearrangement links TRBV4-1 to TRBJ1-2, with 9 bases identical to TRBD1. The CDR3 spans 13 residues. The V and J ends lost 3 bases and 8 bases, in that order; junction bases with no gene match: 4. Germline V lookup: CDR1 MGHRA, CDR2 YSYEKL. The CDR3 loop reads CASSQDRGHGYTF. The CDR3 DNA sequence: TGCGCCAGCAGCCAGGACAGGGGCCACGGCTACACCTTC.

The rearrangement links TRBV28 to TRBJ2-3; 7 bases fit TRBD2. V trimming: 4 bases; J trimming: 3 bases; junction bases outside the gene matches: 7. Germline V gene sequence: CDR1 MDHEN, CDR2 SYDVKM. This CDR3 is 15 amino acids long. Here the CDR3 DNA reads TGTGCCAGCAGTTATCAGACTAGCAAGACAGATACGCAGTATTTT. Encoded protein: CASSYQTSKTDTQYF.

The CDR3 DNA reads as TGTGCCAGCAGTCGACTAGCCGGGGGCTACGAGCAGTACTTC. Translating gives CASSRLAGGYEQYF. This chain uses TRBV6-5 with TRBJ2-7; 7 bases map to TRBD2. The CDR3 runs 14 residues. Losses at the gene ends were 5 bases for V and 3 bases for J; bases not matched to a gene: 7. Per the germline V gene, CDR1 is MNHEY and CDR2 is SVGAGI.